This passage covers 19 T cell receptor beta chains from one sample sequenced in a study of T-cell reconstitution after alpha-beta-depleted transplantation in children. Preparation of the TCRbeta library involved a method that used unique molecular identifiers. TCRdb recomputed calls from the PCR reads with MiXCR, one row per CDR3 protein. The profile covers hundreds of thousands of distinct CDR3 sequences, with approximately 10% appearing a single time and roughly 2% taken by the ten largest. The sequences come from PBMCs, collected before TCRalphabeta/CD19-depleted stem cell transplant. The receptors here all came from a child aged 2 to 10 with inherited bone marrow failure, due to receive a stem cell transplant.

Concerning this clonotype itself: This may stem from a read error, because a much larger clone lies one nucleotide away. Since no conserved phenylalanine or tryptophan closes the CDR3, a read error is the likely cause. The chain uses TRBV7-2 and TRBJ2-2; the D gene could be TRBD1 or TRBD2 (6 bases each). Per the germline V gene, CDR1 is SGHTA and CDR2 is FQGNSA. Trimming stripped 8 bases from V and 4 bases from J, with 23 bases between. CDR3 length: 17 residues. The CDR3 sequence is CASALTAGHGGTGELFL. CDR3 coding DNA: TGTGCCAGCGCCCTTACTGCGGGACACGGGGGCACCGGGGAGCTGTTTTTA.

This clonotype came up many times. The CDR3 DNA reads as TGTGCCAGCAGTCCAATACCCCGGACTAGCGGGAGTATCGGGCTCTACAATGAGCAGTTCTTC. Encoded protein: CASSPIPRTSGSIGLYNEQFF. The J gene is TRBJ2-1, the V gene TRBV6-2 or TRBV6-3, with 13 bases matching TRBD2. Looked up from germline, CDR1 is MNHEY and CDR2 is SVGEGT. J gave up 3 bases and V 5 bases, and 19 bases lay outside the gene matches. The CDR3 runs 21 residues.

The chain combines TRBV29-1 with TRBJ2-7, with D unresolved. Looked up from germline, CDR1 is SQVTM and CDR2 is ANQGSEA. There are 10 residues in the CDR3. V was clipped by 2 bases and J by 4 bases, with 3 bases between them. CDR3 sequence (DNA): TGCAGCGTTGAAAGGTACGAGCAGTACTTC. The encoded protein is CSVERYEQYF.

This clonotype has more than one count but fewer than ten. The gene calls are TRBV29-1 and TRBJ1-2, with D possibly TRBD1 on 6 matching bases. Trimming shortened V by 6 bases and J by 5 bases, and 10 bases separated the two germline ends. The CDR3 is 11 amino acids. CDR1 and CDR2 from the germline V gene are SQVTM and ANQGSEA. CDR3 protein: CSVMTGYGYTF. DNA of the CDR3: TGCAGCGTCATGACAGGATATGGCTACACCTTC.

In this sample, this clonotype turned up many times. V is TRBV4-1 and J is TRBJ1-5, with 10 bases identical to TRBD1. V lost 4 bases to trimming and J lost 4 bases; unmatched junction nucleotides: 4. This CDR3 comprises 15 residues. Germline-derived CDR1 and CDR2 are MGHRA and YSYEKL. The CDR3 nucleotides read TGCGCCAGCAGCCCGGGACAGGGGTCGAATCAGCCCCAGCATTTT. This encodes CASSPGQGSNQPQHF.

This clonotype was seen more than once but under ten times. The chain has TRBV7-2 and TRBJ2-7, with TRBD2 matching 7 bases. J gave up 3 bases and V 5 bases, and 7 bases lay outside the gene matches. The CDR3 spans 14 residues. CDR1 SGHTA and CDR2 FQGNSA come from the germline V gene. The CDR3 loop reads CASSLMSGIYEQYF. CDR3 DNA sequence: TGTGCCAGCAGCCTGATGAGCGGGATCTACGAGCAGTACTTC.

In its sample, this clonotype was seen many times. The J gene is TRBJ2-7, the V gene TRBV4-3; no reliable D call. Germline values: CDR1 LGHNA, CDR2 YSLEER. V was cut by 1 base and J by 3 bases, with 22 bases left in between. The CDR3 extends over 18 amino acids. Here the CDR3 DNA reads TGCGCCAGCAGCCAAGCTAGGGCAGGATGGGATATAATCTACGAGCAGTACTTC. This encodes CASSQARAGWDIIYEQYF.

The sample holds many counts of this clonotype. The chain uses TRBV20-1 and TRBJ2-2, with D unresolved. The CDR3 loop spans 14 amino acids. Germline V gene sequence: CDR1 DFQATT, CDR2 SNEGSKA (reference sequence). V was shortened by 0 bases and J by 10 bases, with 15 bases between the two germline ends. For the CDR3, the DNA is TGCAGTGCTAGAGATCTCGCCCGCGGCTTGGAGCTGTTTTTT. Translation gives CSARDLARGLELFF.

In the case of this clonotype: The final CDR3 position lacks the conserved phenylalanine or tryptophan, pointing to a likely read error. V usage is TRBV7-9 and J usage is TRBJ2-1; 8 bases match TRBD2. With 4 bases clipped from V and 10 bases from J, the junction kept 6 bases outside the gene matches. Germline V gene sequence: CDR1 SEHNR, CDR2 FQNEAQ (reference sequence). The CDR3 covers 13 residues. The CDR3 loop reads CASSYSGIEEQFS. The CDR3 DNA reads TGTGCCAGCAGCTATAGCGGGATTGAGGAGCAGTTCTCC.

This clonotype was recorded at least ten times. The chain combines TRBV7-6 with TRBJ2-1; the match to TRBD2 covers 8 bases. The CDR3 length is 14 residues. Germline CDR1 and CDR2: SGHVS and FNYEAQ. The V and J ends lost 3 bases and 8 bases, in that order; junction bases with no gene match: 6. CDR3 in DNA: TGTGCCAGCAGCTTTTCCCCGGGAGGGGATGAGCAGTTCTTC. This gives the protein CASSFSPGGDEQFF.

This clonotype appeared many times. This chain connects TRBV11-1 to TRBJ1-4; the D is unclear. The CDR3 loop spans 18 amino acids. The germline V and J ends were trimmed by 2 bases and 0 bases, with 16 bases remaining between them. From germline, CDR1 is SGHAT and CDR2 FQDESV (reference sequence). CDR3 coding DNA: TGTGCCAGCAGCTTAACCCCAAGAAGGGTTGCAACTAATGAAAAACTGTTTTTT. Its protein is CASSLTPRRVATNEKLFF.

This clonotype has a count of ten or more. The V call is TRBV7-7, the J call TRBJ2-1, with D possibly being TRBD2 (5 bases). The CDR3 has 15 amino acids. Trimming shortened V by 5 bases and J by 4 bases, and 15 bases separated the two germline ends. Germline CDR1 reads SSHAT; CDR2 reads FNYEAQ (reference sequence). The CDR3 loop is CASSEGPSGYNEQFF. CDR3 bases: TGTGCCAGCAGCGAAGGGCCAAGCGGTTACAATGAGCAGTTCTTC. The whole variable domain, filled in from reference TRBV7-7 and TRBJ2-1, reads GAGVSQSPRYKVTKRGQDVTLRCDPISSHATLYWYQQALGQGPEFLTYFNYEAQPDKSGLPSDRFSAERPEGSISTLTIQRTEQRDSAMYRCASSEGPSGYNEQFFGPGTRLTVL.

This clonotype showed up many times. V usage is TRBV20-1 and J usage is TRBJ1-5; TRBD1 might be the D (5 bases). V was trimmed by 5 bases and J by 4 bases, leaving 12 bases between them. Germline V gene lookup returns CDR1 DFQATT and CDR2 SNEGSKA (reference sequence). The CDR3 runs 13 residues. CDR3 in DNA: TGCAGTGCTGTATCGACAGATAATCAGCCCCAGCATTTT. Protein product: CSAVSTDNQPQHF.

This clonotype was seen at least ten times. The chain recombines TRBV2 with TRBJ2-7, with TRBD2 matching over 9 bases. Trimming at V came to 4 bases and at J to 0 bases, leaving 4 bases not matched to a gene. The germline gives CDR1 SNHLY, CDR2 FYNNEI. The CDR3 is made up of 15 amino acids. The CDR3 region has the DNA TGTGCCAGCAGTGTTGGTAGCGGGAGCTCCTACGAGCAGTACTTC. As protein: CASSVGSGSSYEQYF.

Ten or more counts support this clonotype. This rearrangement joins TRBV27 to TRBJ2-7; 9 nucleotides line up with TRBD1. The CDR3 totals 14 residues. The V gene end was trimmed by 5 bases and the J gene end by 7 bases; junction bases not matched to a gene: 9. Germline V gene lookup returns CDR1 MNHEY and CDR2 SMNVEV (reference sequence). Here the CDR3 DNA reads TGTGCCAGCAGTGCCGGGACAGGGATTTTTGAGCAGTACTTC. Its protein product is CASSAGTGIFEQYF.

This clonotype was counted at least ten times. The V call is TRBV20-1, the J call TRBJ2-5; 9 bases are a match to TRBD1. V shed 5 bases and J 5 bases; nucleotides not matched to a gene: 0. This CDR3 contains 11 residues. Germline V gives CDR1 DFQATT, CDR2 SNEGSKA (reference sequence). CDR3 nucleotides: TGCAGTGCTGGACAGGGGGAGACCCAGTACTTC. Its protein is CSAGQGETQYF.

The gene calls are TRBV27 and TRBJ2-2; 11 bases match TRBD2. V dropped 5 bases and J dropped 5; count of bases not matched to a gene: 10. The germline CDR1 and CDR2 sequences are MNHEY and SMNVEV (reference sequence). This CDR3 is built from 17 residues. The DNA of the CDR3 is TGTGCCAGCAGTCCCTTAGCGGGAGGGCCGGCGACCGGGGAGCTGTTTTTT. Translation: CASSPLAGGPATGELFF.

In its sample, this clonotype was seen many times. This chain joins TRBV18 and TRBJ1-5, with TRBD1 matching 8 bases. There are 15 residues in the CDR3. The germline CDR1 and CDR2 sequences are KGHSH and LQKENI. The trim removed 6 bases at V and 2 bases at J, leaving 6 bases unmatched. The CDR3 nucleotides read TGTGCCAGCTCTCAGGGGGCCCTTGGCAATCAGCCCCAGCATTTT. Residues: CASSQGALGNQPQHF.

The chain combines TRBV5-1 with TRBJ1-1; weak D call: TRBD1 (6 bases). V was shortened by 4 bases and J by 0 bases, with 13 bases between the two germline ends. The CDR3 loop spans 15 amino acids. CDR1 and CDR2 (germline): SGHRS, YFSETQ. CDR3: CASSPETGLNTEAFF. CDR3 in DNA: TGCGCCAGCAGCCCCGAGACAGGCCTGAACACTGAAGCTTTCTTT.